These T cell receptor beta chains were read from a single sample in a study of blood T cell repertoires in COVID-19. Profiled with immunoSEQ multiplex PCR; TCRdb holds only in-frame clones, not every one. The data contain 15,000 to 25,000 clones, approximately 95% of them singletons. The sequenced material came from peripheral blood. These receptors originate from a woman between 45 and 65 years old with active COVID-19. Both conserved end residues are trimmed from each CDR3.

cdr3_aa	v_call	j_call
ASSPQTGSYEQY	TRBV7-2	TRBJ2-7
ASSSSDYGYT	TRBV19	TRBJ1-2
ASSSGLAGAYEQY	TRBV5-6	TRBJ2-7
ASSQSGQGGWYGYT	TRBV4-2	TRBJ1-2
ASSPLVRVQETQY	TRBV18	TRBJ2-3
ASSLAGAEQY	TRBV5-1	TRBJ2-7
ASSYLGGQSTEAF	TRBV6-2/TRBV6-3	TRBJ1-1
ASSHLTGGNTIY	TRBV3-1/TRBV3-2	TRBJ1-3
ASSQDSVLFNSPLH	TRBV4-1	TRBJ1-6
ASSYSGFDQPQH	TRBV6-5	TRBJ1-5
ASSSGGTSLYEQY	TRBV5-6	TRBJ2-7
ASRTSGRPSYEQY	TRBV28	TRBJ2-7
ASSVTGGYQPQH	TRBV2	TRBJ1-5
ASSSGTSLGEQF	TRBV5-1	TRBJ2-1
ASTDRTGRSGANVLT	TRBV9	TRBJ2-6
ASSFAGTADGRGYT	TRBV5-1	TRBJ1-2
SGTFAGANVLT	TRBV29-1	TRBJ2-6
ASRVGQGAYEQY	TRBV25-1	TRBJ2-7
ASSVAQGTNEKLF	TRBV9	TRBJ1-4
ASSSQGRNQPQH	TRBV6-6	TRBJ1-5
ASSLGPGYHETQY	TRBV5-6	TRBJ2-5
ASSSPGGISSEAF	TRBV28	TRBJ1-1
ASKRDRGRNQPQH	TRBV27	TRBJ1-5
ASSTQLADTQY	TRBV4-1	TRBJ2-3
ASSPQTSSYNEQF	TRBV5-1	TRBJ2-1
ASTGAGTEAF	TRBV27	TRBJ1-1
ASSRGQGWGYT	TRBV6-5	TRBJ1-2
ASSQGLAAHEQY	TRBV5-6	TRBJ2-7
ASSLAGTLTDTQY	TRBV28	TRBJ2-3
ASSPGRDSEQY	TRBV18	TRBJ2-7
ASSGGTGVGANVLT	TRBV9	TRBJ2-6
ASSYVGEDTQY	TRBV6-6	TRBJ2-3
ATSDFPGTGLYPDYEQY	TRBV24-1	TRBJ2-7
AISESRQDINEQF	TRBV10-3	TRBJ2-1
ASSYSRLANTGELF	TRBV6-6	TRBJ2-2
ATSRDREVHNEQF	TRBV15	TRBJ2-1
ASSSSGRRTDTQY	TRBV27	TRBJ2-3
ASSLGAEEKYNEQF	TRBV7-6	TRBJ2-1
ASSQVQGPDTQY	TRBV5-1	TRBJ2-3
ASSQDRGQGGQY	TRBV14	TRBJ2-7
ASSVNLDRGRGEQY	TRBV9	TRBJ2-7
ASSGRTDTQY	TRBV6-4	TRBJ2-3
ASSRQGRNTEAF	TRBV5-5	TRBJ1-1
ASSFGDRAITPLH	TRBV28	TRBJ1-6
ATSRATGGGPEAF	TRBV15	TRBJ1-1
ASSSGLAGQETQY	TRBV5-4	TRBJ2-5
ASSLAEGGGEQF	TRBV5-1	TRBJ2-1
ASSIGTGLSYEQY	TRBV19	TRBJ2-7
ASSLEGTGGLEDGYT	TRBV7-6	TRBJ1-2
ASTRGRVEQY	TRBV2	TRBJ2-7
ASSRSPGGRSLYEQY	TRBV11-2	TRBJ2-7
AWSSEETQY	TRBV30	TRBJ2-5
ASSDPGQLNEKLF	TRBV9	TRBJ1-4
AISEGQGKGSYEQY	TRBV10-3	TRBJ2-7
ASSQGTSGAYEQY	TRBV3-1/TRBV3-2	TRBJ2-7
ASSLGAYVGGQETQY	TRBV5-1	TRBJ2-5
ASLRGSGVGETQY	TRBV5-1	TRBJ2-5
ASSLLGGAETQY	TRBV7-9	TRBJ2-5